This entry lists 18 T cell receptor beta chains sequenced from one sample in a study of blood T cell repertoires in COVID-19. Assay: immunoSEQ multiplex PCR; the TCRdb copy retains only in-frame clones and omits some. The data show more than 95,000 clones, with roughly four fifths seen just once and more than 4.5% held by the top ten. Sequenced material: peripheral blood. All receptors derive from a man in his sixties with acute or convalescent COVID-19.

The chain uses TRBV7-9 and TRBJ1-1, with TRBD1 identical over 7 bases. CDR3 length: 11 residues. Trimming removed 8 bases from V and 3 bases from J; junction bases left unmatched: 0. Germline V gene lookup returns CDR1 SEHNR and CDR2 FQNEAQ (reference sequence). The chain's CDR3 is CASQGDTEAFF. The DNA for the CDR3 is TGTGCCAGCCAGGGGGACACTGAAGCTTTCTTT. Full variable domain (missing parts from reference TRBV7-9 and TRBJ1-1): DTGVSQNPRHKITKRGQNVTFRCDPISEHNRLYWYRQTLGQGPEFLTYFQNEAQLEKSRLLSDRFSAERPKGSFSTLEIQRTEQGDSAMYLCASQGDTEAFFGQGTRLTVV.

V gene TRBV7-8 combines with J gene TRBJ1-3; D uncertain. CDR3 length equals 17 residues. With 1 base removed from V and 0 bases from J, the gap between germline ends came to 13 bases. Germline lookup yields CDR1 SGHVS and CDR2 FQNEAQ. DNA for the CDR3: TGTGCCAGCAGCTTAGTTGACAACACCTTCTCTGGAAACACCATATATTTT. As protein: CASSLVDNTFSGNTIYF.

The chain couples TRBV5-1 to TRBJ2-3; possibly TRBD2 for D (5 bases). Per the germline V gene, CDR1 is SGHRS and CDR2 is YFSETQ. With 4 bases removed from V and 3 bases from J, the gap between germline ends came to 15 bases. The CDR3 covers 15 residues. The DNA of the CDR3 is TGCGCCAGCAGCAGAGCGGCGGTTGGTACAGATACGCAGTATTTT. It translates to CASSRAAVGTDTQYF.

This chain joins TRBV18 and TRBJ2-7; 8 bases are a match to TRBD2. CDR3 length equals 13 residues. Per germline, CDR1 KGHSH and CDR2 LQKENI. J was trimmed by 2 bases and V by 5 bases; bases with no gene match: 2. The CDR3 bases are TGTGCCAGCTCAACGACTAGCGCCTACGAGCAGTACTTC. It is translated as CASSTTSAYEQYF.

This rearrangement joins TRBV6-2 or TRBV6-3 to TRBJ2-7, with D hard to call. V was trimmed by 4 bases and J by 3 bases, leaving 7 bases between them. The CDR3 is made up of 12 amino acids. Germline V gene sequence: CDR1 MNHEY, CDR2 SVGEGT. CDR3 loop: CASSSYDYEQYF. CDR3 bases: TGTGCCAGCAGTTCCTATGACTACGAGCAGTACTTC.

The chain couples TRBV30 to TRBJ1-2; D call uncertain. Trimming left V 8 bases short and J 0 bases short, with 16 bases between. The CDR3 sequence is 14 residues long. Germline V gene sequence: CDR1 GTSNPN, CDR2 SVGIG (reference sequence). CDR3 coding DNA: TGTGCCCGGACCCGGGGAGGGACTAACTATGGCTACACCTTC. Translating it yields CARTRGGTNYGYTF.

The chain joins TRBV30 to TRBJ1-3, with a possible D match to TRBD1 (5 bases). Per the germline V gene, CDR1 is GTSNPN and CDR2 is SVGIG (reference sequence). V dropped 3 bases and J dropped 1 base, with 10 bases sitting between them. This CDR3 contains 14 residues. The CDR3, as DNA: TGTGCCTGGAGCCCAGGGTGGTCTGGAAACACCATATATTTT. Protein: CAWSPGWSGNTIYF.

The rearrangement joins TRBV9 to TRBJ1-6; 8 positions agree with TRBD1. CDR1 is SGDLS and CDR2 is YYNGEE in the germline V gene. The J segment lost 7 bases and the V segment lost 2 bases, leaving 5 bases of the junction unmatched. CDR3 length: 15 residues. The CDR3 reads CASSVGGQVNSPLHF. The CDR3 nucleotides read TGTGCCAGCAGCGTGGGGGGACAGGTAAATTCACCCCTCCACTTT.

V usage is TRBV10-3 and J usage is TRBJ1-6; D might be TRBD1 (6 bases). The CDR3 sequence is 14 residues long. V lost 6 bases to trimming and J lost 7 bases, with 13 bases between them. Germline lookup yields CDR1 ENHRY and CDR2 SYGVKD. CDR3 region: CAIRGPGQNSPLHF. The CDR3 nucleotides are TGTGCCATCAGGGGACCTGGACAGAATTCACCCCTCCACTTT.

This chain links TRBV19 with TRBJ1-2; D not resolved. Trimming stripped 0 bases from V and 6 bases from J, with 14 bases between. Looked up from germline, CDR1 is LNHDA and CDR2 is SQIVND (reference sequence). This CDR3 comprises 15 residues. This CDR3 is CASSIDAEGIDGYTF. CDR3 nucleotides: TGTGCCAGTAGTATAGATGCGGAGGGAATTGATGGCTACACCTTC.

The rearrangement joins TRBV2 to TRBJ1-3; the D gene is possibly TRBD1 (5 bases). The germline CDR1 and CDR2 sequences are SNHLY and FYNNEI. The ends were cut back, 6 bases at V and 0 bases at J, with 9 bases in the middle. The CDR3 is made up of 14 amino acids. As DNA, the CDR3 is TGTGCCAGCAGAGCAGGGTACTCTGGAAACACCATATATTTT. Amino acids: CASRAGYSGNTIYF.

This clone was observed a single time. The J gene is TRBJ2-7, the V gene TRBV5-4, with TRBD1 matching 7 bases. The V and J ends lost 4 bases and 6 bases, in that order; junction bases with no gene match: 7. Germline assignment: CDR1 SGHNT and CDR2 YYREEE (reference sequence). The CDR3 is made up of 13 amino acids. This chain's CDR3 is CASSLETGTEQYF. CDR3 nucleotide sequence: TGTGCCAGCAGCCTCGAGACAGGGACCGAGCAGTACTTC.

This clone was found a few times. The chain uses TRBV9 and TRBJ2-2; no firm D call. Germline V gene lookup returns CDR1 SGDLS and CDR2 YYNGEE. The CDR3 has 12 amino acids. Trimming left V 4 bases short and J 5 bases short, with 6 bases between. CDR3 in amino acids: CASSSRTGELFF. In DNA, the CDR3 is TGTGCCAGCAGCTCTAGGACCGGGGAGCTGTTTTTT.

The chain has TRBV6-4 and TRBJ2-3; the D is unclear. V lost 5 bases and J 2 bases, leaving 8 bases between the germline ends. This CDR3 is built from 13 residues. From germline, CDR1 is MRHNA and CDR2 SNTAGT. The CDR3 DNA reads TGTGCCAGCAGTCGGGTCTTCACAGATACGCAGTATTTT. Translating it yields CASSRVFTDTQYF.

This clone was recorded once. The chain carries TRBV18 and TRBJ1-3, with 9 positions matching TRBD1. From germline, CDR1 is KGHSH and CDR2 LQKENI. The J segment lost 2 bases and the V segment lost 2 bases, leaving 7 bases of the junction unmatched. The CDR3 has 17 amino acids. This CDR3 is CASSPGTGLSPGNTIYF. CDR3 coding DNA: TGTGCCAGCTCACCAGGGACAGGGCTAAGTCCTGGAAACACCATATATTTT.

CDR3 residues: CATSRVKGEKLFF. In DNA form, the CDR3 reads TGTGCCACCAGCAGAGTGAAGGGGGAAAAACTGTTTTTT. The V and J genes are TRBV15 and TRBJ1-4; the D gene is possibly TRBD1 (5 bases). Trimming left V 1 base short and J 8 bases short, with 8 bases between. The CDR3 is 13 residues long. Germline V gene lookup returns CDR1 LNHNV and CDR2 YYDKDF (reference sequence).

The chain employs TRBV18 and TRBJ2-7; a weak D match, TRBD1 (6 bases). Trimming cost V 2 bases and J 2 bases, with 13 bases left between them. The CDR3 length is 15 residues. The germline V gene has CDR1 KGHSH and CDR2 LQKENI. The CDR3 sequence is CASSPATGLPYEQYF. The CDR3 DNA follows: TGTGCCAGCTCACCAGCCACAGGGCTCCCCTACGAGCAGTACTTC.

This chain connects TRBV6-5 to TRBJ2-4; 8 bases map to TRBD2. V trimming: 5 bases; J trimming: 0 bases; junction bases outside the gene matches: 3. The V gene's germline CDR1 is MNHEY and CDR2 SVGAGI. CDR3 length: 15 amino acids. The CDR3 DNA follows: TGTGCCAGCAGTACGCTAGCGGGAGCCAAAAACATTCAGTACTTC. It translates to CASSTLAGAKNIQYF.